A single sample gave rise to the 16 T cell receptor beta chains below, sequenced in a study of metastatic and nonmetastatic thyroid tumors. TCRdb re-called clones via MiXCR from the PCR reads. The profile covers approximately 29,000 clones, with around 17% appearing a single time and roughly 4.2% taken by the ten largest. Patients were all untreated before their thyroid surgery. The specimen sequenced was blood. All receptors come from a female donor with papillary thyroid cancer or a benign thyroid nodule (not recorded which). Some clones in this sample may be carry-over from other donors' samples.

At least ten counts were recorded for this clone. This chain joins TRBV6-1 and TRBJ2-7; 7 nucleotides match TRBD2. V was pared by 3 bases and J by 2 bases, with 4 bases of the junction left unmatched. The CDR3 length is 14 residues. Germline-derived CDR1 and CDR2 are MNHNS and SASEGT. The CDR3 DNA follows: TGTGCCAGCAGTGATTTTGCGGGGGCCTACGAGCAGTACTTC. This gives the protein CASSDFAGAYEQYF.

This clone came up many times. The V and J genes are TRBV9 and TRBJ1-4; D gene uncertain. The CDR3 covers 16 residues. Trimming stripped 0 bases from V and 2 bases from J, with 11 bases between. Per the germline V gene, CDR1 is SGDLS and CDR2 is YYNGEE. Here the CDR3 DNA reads TGTGCCAGCAGCGTAGGCGGATTGTGGACTAATGAAAAACTGTTTTTT. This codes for CASSVGGLWTNEKLFF.

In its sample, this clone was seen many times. CDR3 loop: CAWREFGGSDEKLFF. For the CDR3, the DNA is TGTGCCTGGAGGGAGTTTGGTGGGTCCGATGAAAAACTGTTTTTT. The rearrangement uses TRBV30 and TRBJ1-4; D remains ambiguous. Germline-derived CDR1 and CDR2 are GTSNPN and SVGIG (reference sequence). The V end was cut by 3 bases, the J end by 6 bases, with 17 bases between. This CDR3 is 15 amino acids long.

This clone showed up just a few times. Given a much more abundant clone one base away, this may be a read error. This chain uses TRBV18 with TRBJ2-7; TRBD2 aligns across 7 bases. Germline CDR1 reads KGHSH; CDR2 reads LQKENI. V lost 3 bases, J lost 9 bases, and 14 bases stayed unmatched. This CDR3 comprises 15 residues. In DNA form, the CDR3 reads TGTGCCAGCTCACCTCCTGCCAGCGGGACGGGAGGGCAGTACTTC. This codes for CASSPPASGTGGQYF.

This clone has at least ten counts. This chain's CDR3 is CASSLEKPKPQHF. CDR3 DNA: TGTGCCAGCAGTTTAGAAAAACCCAAGCCCCAGCATTTT. V gene TRBV28 combines with J gene TRBJ1-5; D call uncertain. V shed 2 bases and J shed 8 bases, with 10 bases lying between them. From germline, CDR1 is MDHEN and CDR2 SYDVKM. CDR3 size: 13 residues. The variable domain in full, completed from reference TRBV28 and TRBJ1-5, reads DVKVTQSSRYLVKRTGEKVFLECVQDMDHENMFWYRQDPGLGLRLIYFSYDVKMKEKGDIPEGYSVSREKKERFSLILESASTNQTSMYLCASSLEKPKPQHFGDGTRLSIL.

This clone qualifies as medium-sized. Written as DNA, the CDR3 is TGTGCCAGCAGTCCCCGACAGGGAGATGGCTACACCTTC. Its translation is CASSPRQGDGYTF. V usage is TRBV12-3 or TRBV12-4 and J usage is TRBJ1-2; TRBD1 agrees at 7 bases. The trim removed 5 bases at V and 6 bases at J, leaving 6 bases unmatched. CDR3 length equals 13 residues.

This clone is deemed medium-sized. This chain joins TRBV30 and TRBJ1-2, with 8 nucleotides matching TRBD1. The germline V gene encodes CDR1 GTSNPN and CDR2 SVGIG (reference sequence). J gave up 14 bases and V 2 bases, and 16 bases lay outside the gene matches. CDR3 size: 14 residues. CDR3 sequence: CAWSTGQALRGGTF. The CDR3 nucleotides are TGTGCCTGGAGTACGGGACAGGCGCTAAGAGGGGGGACCTTC. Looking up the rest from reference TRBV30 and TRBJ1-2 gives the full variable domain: SQTIHQWPATLVQPVGSPLSLECTVEGTSNPNLYWYRQAAGRGLQLLFYSVGIGQISSEVPQNLSASRPQDRQFILSSKKLLLSDSGFYLCAWSTGQALRGGTFGSGTRLTVV.

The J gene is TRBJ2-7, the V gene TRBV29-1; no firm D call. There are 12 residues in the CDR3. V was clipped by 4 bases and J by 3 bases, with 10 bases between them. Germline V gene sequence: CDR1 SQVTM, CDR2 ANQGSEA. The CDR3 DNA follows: TGCAGCGTTGTCCTCCTGAACTACGAGCAGTACTTC. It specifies CSVVLLNYEQYF.

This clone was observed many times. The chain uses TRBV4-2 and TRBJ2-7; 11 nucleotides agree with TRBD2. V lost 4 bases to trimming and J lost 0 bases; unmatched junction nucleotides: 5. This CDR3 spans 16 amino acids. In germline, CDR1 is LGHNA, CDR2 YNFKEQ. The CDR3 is CASSLTSGTISYEQYF. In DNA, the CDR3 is TGTGCCAGCAGCCTGACTAGCGGGACAATCTCCTACGAGCAGTACTTC.

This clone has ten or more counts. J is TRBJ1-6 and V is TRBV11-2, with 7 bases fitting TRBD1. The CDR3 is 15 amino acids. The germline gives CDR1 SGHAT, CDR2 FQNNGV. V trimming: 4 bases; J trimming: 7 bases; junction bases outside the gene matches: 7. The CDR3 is CASSSNRTGNSPLHF. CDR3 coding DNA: TGTGCCAGCAGCTCAAATAGGACAGGCAATTCACCCCTCCACTTT. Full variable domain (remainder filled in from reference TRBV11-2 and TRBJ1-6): EAGVAQSPRYKIIEKRQSVAFWCNPISGHATLYWYQQILGQGPKLLIQFQNNGVVDDSQLPKDRFSAERLKGVDSTLKIQPAKLEDSAVYLCASSSNRTGNSPLHFGNGTRLTVT.

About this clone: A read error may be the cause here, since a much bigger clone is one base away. The CDR3 here is CASSLWDRGFGTQYF. CDR3 nucleotides: TGTGCCAGCAGCTTGTGGGACAGGGGGTTTGGGACCCAGTACTTC. The V gene is TRBV5-4, the J gene TRBJ2-5; 11 positions agree with TRBD1. Germline assignment: CDR1 SGHNT and CDR2 YYREEE (reference sequence). The CDR3 is 15 residues long. With 1 base clipped from V and 7 bases from J, the junction kept 6 bases outside the gene matches.

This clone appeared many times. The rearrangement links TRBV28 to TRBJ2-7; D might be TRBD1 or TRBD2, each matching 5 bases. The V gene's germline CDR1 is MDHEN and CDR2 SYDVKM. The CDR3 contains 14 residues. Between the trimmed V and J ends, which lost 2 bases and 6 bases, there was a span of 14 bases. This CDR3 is CASSLGGTGREQYF. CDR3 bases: TGTGCCAGCAGTTTAGGGGGTACCGGCCGCGAGCAGTACTTC. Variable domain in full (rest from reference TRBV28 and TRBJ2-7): DVKVTQSSRYLVKRTGEKVFLECVQDMDHENMFWYRQDPGLGLRLIYFSYDVKMKEKGDIPEGYSVSREKKERFSLILESASTNQTSMYLCASSLGGTGREQYFGPGTRLTVT.

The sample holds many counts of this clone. The DNA of the CDR3 is TGCAGCGTTGAAGTGTCTAGCACAGATACGCAGTATTTT. Its translation: CSVEVSSTDTQYF. The chain uses TRBV29-1 and TRBJ2-3; unclear D gene. Germline CDR1 and CDR2: SQVTM and ANQGSEA. The CDR3 extends over 13 amino acids. Between the trimmed V and J ends, which lost 1 base and 0 bases, there was a span of 5 bases.

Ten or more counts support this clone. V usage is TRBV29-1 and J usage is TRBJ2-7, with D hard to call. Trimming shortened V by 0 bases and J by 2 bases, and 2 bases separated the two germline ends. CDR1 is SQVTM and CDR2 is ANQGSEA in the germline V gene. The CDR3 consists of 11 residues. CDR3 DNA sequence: TGCAGCGTTGAAGACACCTACGAGCAGTACTTC. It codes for CSVEDTYEQYF.

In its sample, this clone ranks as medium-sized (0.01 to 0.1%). The CDR3: CASSLIQGSGYTF. DNA for the CDR3: TGTGCCAGCAGCTTAATCCAGGGAAGTGGCTACACCTTC. This sequence joins TRBV11-2 and TRBJ1-2; TRBD1 might be the D (5 bases). V was clipped by 2 bases and J by 7 bases, with 11 bases between them. This CDR3 contains 13 residues. Germline V CDR1 and CDR2: SGHAT, FQNNGV.

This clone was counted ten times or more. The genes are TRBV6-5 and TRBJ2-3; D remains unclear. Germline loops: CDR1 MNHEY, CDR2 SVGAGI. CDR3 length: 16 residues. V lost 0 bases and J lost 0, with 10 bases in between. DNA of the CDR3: TGTGCCAGCAGTTACTCAGGTTACTCCAGCACAGATACGCAGTATTTT. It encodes CASSYSGYSSTDTQYF.